This T cell receptor beta chain stems from a study of identical twins. CDR1 is SEHNR, CDR2 FQNEAQ, per germline (reference sequence). This CDR3 is 14 amino acids long. With 0 bases removed from V and 5 bases from J, the gap between germline ends came to 10 bases. This clonotype was seen repeatedly, ten times or more. Using its own MiXCR run on the 5' RACE reads, TCRdb lists one record per CDR3 protein. The sample consists of some 900,000 distinct CDR3 sequences, 9% to 15% of them appearing once. These data also formed part of another study, on yellow fever vaccine responses in identical twins.

This chain uses TRBV7-9 with TRBJ1-2; tentatively, D is TRBD1 (6 bases). The sequence came from a woman aged 18-35 years in good health. Sequences were obtained from PBMCs. The CDR3 reads CASSLAGADYGYTF. The CDR3 DNA sequence: TGTGCCAGCAGCTTAGCGGGGGCTGATTATGGCTACACCTTC. The complete variable domain, with remaining parts taken from reference TRBV7-9 and TRBJ1-2, reads DTGVSQNPRHKITKRGQNVTFRCDPISEHNRLYWYRQTLGQGPEFLTYFQNEAQLEKSRLLSDRFSAERPKGSFSTLEIQRTEQGDSAMYLCASSLAGADYGYTFGSGTRLTVV.